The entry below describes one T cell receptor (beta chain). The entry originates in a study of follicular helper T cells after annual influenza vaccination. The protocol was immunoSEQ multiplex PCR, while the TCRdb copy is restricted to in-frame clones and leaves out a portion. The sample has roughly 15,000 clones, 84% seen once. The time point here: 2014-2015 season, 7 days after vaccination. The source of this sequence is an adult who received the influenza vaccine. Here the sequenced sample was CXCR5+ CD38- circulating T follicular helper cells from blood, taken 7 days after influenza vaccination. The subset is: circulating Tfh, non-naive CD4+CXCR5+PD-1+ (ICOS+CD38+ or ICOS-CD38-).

The CDR3 here is CASSRGTGASYEQYF. The DNA of the CDR3 is TGCGCCAGCAGCCGGGGGACAGGAGCTTCCTACGAGCAGTACTTC. V gene TRBV4-1 combines with J gene TRBJ2-7, with 8 bases lining up with TRBD1. CDR3 length equals 15 residues. The germline CDR1 and CDR2 sequences are MGHRA and YSYEKL. Trimming cost V 4 bases and J 1 base; bases outside gene matches: 6.